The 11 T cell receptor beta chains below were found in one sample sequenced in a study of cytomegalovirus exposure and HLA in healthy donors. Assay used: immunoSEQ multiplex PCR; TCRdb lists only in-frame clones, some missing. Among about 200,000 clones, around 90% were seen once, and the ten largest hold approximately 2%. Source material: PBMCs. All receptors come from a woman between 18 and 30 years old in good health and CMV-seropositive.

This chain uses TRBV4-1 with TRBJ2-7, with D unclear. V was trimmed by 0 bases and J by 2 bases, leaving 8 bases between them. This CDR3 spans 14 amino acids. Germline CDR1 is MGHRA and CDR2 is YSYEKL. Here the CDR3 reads CASSQDSVTYEQYF. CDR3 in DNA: TGCGCCAGCAGCCAAGATTCAGTAACCTACGAGCAGTACTTC.

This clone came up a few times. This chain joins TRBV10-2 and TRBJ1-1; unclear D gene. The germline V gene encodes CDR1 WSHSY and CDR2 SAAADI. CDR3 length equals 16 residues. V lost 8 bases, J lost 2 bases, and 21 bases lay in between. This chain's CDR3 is CASGKDPGGPNTEAFF. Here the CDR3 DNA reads TGCGCCAGCGGAAAGGACCCCGGAGGCCCTAACACTGAAGCTTTCTTT.

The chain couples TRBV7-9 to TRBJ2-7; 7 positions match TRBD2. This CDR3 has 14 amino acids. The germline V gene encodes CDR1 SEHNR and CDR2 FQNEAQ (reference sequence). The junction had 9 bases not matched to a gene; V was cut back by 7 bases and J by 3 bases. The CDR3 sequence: CASIAASGYYEQYF. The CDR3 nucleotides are TGTGCCAGCATCGCGGCTAGCGGTTACTACGAGCAGTACTTC.

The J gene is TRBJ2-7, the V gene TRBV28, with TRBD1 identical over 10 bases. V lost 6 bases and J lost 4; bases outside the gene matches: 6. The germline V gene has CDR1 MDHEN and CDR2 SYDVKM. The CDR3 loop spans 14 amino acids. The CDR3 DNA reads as TGTGCCAGCAGAGTGGACAGGGGGGGATACGAGCAGTACTTC. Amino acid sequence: CASRVDRGGYEQYF.

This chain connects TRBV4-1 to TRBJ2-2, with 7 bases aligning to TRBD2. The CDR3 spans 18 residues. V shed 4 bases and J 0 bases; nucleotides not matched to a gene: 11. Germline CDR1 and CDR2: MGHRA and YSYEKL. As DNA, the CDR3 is TGCGCCAGCAGCCGCGCCGGGGGGAGTAGAACGAACACCGGGGAGCTGTTTTTT. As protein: CASSRAGGSRTNTGELFF.

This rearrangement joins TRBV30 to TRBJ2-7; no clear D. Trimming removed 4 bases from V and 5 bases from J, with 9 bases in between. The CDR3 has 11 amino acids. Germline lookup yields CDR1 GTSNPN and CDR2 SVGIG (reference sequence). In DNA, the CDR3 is TGTGCCTGGACCCAGAACGACGAGCAGTACTTC. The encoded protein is CAWTQNDEQYF.

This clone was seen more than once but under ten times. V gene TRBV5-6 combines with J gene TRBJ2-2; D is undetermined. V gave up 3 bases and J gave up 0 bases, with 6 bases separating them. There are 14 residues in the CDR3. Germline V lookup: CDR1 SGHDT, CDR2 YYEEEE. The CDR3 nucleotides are TGTGCCAGCAGCTCTCTAGCGAACACCGGGGAGCTGTTTTTT. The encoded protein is CASSSLANTGELFF. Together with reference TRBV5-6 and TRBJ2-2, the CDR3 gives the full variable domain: DAGVTQSPTHLIKTRGQQVTLRCSPKSGHDTVSWYQQALGQGPQFIFQYYEEEERQRGNFPDRFSGHQFPNYSSELNVNALLLGDSALYLCASSSLANTGELFFGEGSRLTVL.

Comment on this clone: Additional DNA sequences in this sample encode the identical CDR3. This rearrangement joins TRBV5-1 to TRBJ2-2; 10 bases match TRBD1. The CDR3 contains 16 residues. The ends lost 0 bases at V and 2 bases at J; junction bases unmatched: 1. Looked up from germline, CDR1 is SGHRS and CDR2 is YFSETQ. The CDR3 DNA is TGCGCCAGCAGCTTGGGACAGGGGGCCAACACCGGGGAGCTGTTTTTT. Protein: CASSLGQGANTGELFF.

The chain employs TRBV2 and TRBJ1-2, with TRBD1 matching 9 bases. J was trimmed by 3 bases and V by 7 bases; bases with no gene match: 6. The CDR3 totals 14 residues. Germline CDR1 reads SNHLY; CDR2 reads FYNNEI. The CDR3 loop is CASKRTGADYGYTF. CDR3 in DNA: TGTGCCAGCAAGAGGACAGGGGCTGACTATGGCTACACCTTC.

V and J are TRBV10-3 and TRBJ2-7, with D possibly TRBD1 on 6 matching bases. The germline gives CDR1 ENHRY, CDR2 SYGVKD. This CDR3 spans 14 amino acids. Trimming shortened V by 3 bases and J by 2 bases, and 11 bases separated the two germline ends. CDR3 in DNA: TGTGCCATCAGTGACCCCAGGGGCCCCTACGAGCAGTACTTC. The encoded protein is CAISDPRGPYEQYF.

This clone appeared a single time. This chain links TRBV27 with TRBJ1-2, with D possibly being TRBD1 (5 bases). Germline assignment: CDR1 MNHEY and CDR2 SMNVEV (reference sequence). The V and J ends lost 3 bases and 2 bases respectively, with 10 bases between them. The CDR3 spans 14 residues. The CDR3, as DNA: TGTGCCAGCAGTTTGGGGGGTGTCAACTATGGCTACACCTTC. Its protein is CASSLGGVNYGYTF.